The 9 T cell receptor beta chains presented below share a single source sample, sequenced in a study of blood T cells in healthy people across ages. It was with a sample-barcoded 5' primer and a J-beta primer mix that a second PCR of roughly 6 to 11 cycles was run. MiXCR, run by TCRdb on the 5' RACE reads, gives a single entry per CDR3 protein. The sample includes around 870,000 distinct CDR3 sequences, under 35% seen only once; the top ten take 15% to 20%. Sequenced: blood. Every receptor here comes from a woman at least 80 years old in good health.

V and J are TRBV28 and TRBJ2-4; D ambiguous. V gave up 1 base and J gave up 1 base, with 5 bases separating them. The CDR3 extends over 14 amino acids. Germline V gene lookup returns CDR1 MDHEN and CDR2 SYDVKM. CDR3 bases: TGTGCCAGCAGTTTATTAGTGGCCAAAAACATTCAGTACTTC. Translated, it gives CASSLLVAKNIQYF.

V usage is TRBV7-2 and J usage is TRBJ2-7; D ambiguous. V dropped 0 bases and J dropped 4 bases, with 13 bases sitting between them. Germline lookup yields CDR1 SGHTA and CDR2 FQGNSA. The CDR3 extends over 15 amino acids. Here the CDR3 reads CASSLASSQPYEQYF. Here the CDR3 DNA reads TGTGCCAGCAGCTTAGCGTCTAGTCAACCTTACGAGCAGTACTTC. The full variable domain, rest sourced from reference TRBV7-2 and TRBJ2-7, is GAGVSQSPSNKVTEKGKDVELRCDPISGHTALYWYRQSLGQGLEFLIYFQGNSAPDKSGLPSDRFSAERTGGSVSTLTIQRTQQEDSAVYLCASSLASSQPYEQYFGPGTRLTVT.

This clonotype was recorded many times. The chain employs TRBV20-1 and TRBJ2-5; tentative D call: TRBD2 (5 bases). Trimming took 3 bases from V and 2 from J, leaving 16 bases between them. CDR1 DFQATT and CDR2 SNEGSKA come from the germline V gene (reference sequence). The CDR3 totals 15 residues. Written as DNA, the CDR3 is TGCAGTGCTAGGGACTCCTCCTCGCCACAAGAGACCCAGTACTTC. It translates to CSARDSSSPQETQYF.

This clonotype was seen repeatedly, ten times or more. The CDR3 DNA reads as TGTGCCAGCAGTCAAGACGGCGTGGTGGCTTCCGAGCAGTACTTC. It is translated as CASSQDGVVASEQYF. This chain connects TRBV6-5 to TRBJ2-5; D remains unclear. Gene TRBJ2-7 matches the end of the DNA better, so the J call may be wrong. From germline, CDR1 is MNHEY and CDR2 SVGAGI. The CDR3 runs to 15 residues.

This clonotype was counted at least ten times. V usage is TRBV7-9 and J usage is TRBJ2-6; D possibly corresponds to TRBD1 (5 bases). Germline CDR1 is SEHNR and CDR2 is FQNEAQ (reference sequence). V lost 2 bases and J 0 bases, leaving 11 bases between the germline ends. This CDR3 has 17 amino acids. The CDR3 sequence is CASSLRGIHSGANVLTF. In DNA form, the CDR3 reads TGTGCCAGCAGCTTAAGGGGCATTCACTCTGGGGCCAACGTCCTGACTTTC.

With respect to this clonotype: This could be a read error, since a much larger clone is one nucleotide away. The J gene is TRBJ1-2, the V gene TRBV27; D call uncertain. The V end lost 6 bases, the J end lost 3 bases, and 11 bases lay between the germline ends. The CDR3 is made up of 13 amino acids. Germline lookup yields CDR1 MNHEY and CDR2 SMNVEV (reference sequence). CDR3 DNA sequence: TGTGCCAGCAGGAGGACTGAGGACTATGGCTACACCTTC. Residues: CASRRTEDYGYTF.

The rearrangement uses TRBV7-6 and TRBJ2-5; D is possibly TRBD1 or TRBD2 (5 bases each). The V gene lost 5 bases and the J gene lost 11 bases, with 18 bases spanning the gap. CDR1 and CDR2 from the germline V gene are SGHVS and FNYEAQ. This CDR3 spans 13 amino acids. The CDR3: CASSRGPANKQYF. CDR3 bases: TGTGCCAGCAGCCGGGGCCCCGCTAATAAGCAGTACTTC.

As for this clonotype: This sequence may be a read error, since a much larger clone differs from it by one base. V and J are TRBV7-6 and TRBJ2-4, with no clear D. V was shortened by 3 bases and J by 1 base, with 22 bases between the two germline ends. From germline, CDR1 is SGHVS and CDR2 FNYEAQ. The CDR3 covers 19 residues. The CDR3 DNA reads as TGTGCCAGCAGCTTGTCCCCGGCCTCCCGATCTCGGGCCAAAAACATTCAGTACTTC. Translation: CASSLSPASRSRAKNIQYF.

V usage is TRBV6-6 and J usage is TRBJ2-7; 10 nucleotides match TRBD2. The trim removed 4 bases at V and 1 base at J, leaving 1 base unmatched. Per germline, CDR1 MNHNY and CDR2 SVGAGI (reference sequence). There are 14 residues in the CDR3. CDR3 DNA sequence: TGTGCCAGCAGTTCTAGCGGGAGATCCTACGAGCAGTACTTC. The encoded protein is CASSSSGRSYEQYF.